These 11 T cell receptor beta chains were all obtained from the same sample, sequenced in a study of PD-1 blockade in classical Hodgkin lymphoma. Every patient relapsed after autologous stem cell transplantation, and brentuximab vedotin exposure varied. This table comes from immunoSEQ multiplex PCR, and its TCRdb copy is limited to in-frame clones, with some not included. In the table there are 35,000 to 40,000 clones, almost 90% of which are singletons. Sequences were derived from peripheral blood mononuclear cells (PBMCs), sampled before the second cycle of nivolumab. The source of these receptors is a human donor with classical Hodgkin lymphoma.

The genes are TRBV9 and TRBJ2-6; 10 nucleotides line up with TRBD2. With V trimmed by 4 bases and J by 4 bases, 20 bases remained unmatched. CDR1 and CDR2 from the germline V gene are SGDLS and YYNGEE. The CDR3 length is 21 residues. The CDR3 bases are TGTGCCAGCAGCCCCCCCCGAAATCAGCGGGAGGGGGTGGAAGGGGCCAACGTCCTGACTTTC. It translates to CASSPPRNQREGVEGANVLTF.

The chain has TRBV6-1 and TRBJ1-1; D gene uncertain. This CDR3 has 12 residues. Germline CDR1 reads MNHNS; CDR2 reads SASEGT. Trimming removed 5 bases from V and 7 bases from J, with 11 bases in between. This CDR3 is CASSFSLIEAFF. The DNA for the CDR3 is TGTGCCAGCAGTTTTTCCTTAATTGAAGCTTTCTTT.

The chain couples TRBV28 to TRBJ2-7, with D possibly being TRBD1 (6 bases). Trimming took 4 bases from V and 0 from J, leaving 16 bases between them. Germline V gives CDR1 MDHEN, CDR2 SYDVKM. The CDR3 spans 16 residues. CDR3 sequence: CASSSPGHLHSYEQYF. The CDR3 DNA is TGTGCCAGCAGTTCACCGGGACACCTCCACTCCTACGAGCAGTACTTC.

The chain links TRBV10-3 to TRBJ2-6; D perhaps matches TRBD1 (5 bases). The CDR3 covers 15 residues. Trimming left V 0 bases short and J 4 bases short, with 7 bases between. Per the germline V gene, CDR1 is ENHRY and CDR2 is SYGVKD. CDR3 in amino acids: CAISESRTGANVLTF. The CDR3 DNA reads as TGTGCCATCAGTGAGTCGAGGACAGGGGCCAACGTCCTGACTTTC.

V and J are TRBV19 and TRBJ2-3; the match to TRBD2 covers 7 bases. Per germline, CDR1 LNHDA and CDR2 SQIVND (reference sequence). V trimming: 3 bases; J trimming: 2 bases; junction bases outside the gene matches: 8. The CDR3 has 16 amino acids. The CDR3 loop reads CASSIRLAVLTDTQYF. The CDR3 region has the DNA TGTGCCAGTAGTATTAGGCTAGCGGTACTCACAGATACGCAGTATTTT.

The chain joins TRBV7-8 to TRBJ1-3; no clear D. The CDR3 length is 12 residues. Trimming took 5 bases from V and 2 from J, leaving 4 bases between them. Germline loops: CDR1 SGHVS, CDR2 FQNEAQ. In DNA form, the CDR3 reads TGTGCCAGCAGCCTCCCTGGAAACACCATATATTTT. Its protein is CASSLPGNTIYF. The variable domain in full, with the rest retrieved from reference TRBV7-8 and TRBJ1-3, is GAGVSQSPRYKVAKRGQDVALRCDPISGHVSLFWYQQALGQGPEFLTYFQNEAQLDKSGLPSDRFFAERPEGSVSTLKIQRTQQEDSAVYLCASSLPGNTIYFGEGSWLTVV.

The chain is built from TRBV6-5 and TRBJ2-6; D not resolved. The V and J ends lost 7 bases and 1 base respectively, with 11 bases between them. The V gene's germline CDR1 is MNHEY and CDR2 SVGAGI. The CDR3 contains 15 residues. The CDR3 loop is CASTLTESGANVLTF. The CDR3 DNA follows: TGTGCCAGCACCCTCACAGAATCTGGGGCCAACGTCCTGACTTTC.

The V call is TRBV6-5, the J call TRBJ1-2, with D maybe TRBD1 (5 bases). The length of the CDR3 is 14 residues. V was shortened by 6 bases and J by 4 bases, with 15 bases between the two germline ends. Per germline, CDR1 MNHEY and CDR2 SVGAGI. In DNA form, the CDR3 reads TGTGCCAGCAGGATAGACGGGGGTGGCTATGGCTACACCTTC. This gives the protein CASRIDGGGYGYTF.

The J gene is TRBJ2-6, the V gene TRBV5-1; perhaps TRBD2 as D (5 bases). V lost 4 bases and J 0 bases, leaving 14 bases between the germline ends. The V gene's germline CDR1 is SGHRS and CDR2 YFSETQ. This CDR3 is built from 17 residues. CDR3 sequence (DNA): TGCGCCAGCAGCAGGCCTAGCCTCGACTCTGGGGCCAACGTCCTGACTTTC. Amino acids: CASSRPSLDSGANVLTF.

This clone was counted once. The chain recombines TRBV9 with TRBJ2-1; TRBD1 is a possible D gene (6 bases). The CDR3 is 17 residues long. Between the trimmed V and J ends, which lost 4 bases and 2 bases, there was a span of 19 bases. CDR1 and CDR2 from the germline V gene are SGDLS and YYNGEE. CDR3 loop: CASSPGQLDTPYNEQFF. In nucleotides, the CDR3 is TGTGCCAGCAGCCCAGGACAGCTCGACACCCCCTACAATGAGCAGTTCTTC.

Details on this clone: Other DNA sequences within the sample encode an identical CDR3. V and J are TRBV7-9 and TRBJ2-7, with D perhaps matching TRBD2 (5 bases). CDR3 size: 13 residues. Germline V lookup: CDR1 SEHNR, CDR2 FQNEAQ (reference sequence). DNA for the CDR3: TGTGCTAGCGCCGCAGCCATGCCCTACGAGCAGTACTTC. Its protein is CASAAAMPYEQYF. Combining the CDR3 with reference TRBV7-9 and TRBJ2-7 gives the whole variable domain DTGVSQNPRHKITKRGQNVTFRCDPISEHNRLYWYRQTLGQGPEFLTYFQNEAQLEKSRLLSDRFSAERPKGSFSTLEIQRTEQGDSAMYLCASAAAMPYEQYFGPGTRLTVT.